This TCR beta chain was sequenced in a study of siplizumab effects on memory and regulatory T cells. Repertoires were generated with immunoSEQ multiplex PCR, while TCRdb's copy carries only in-frame clones and drops some. Among about 69,000 clones listed, approximately 88% were seen once. The specimen sequenced was Tregs sorted from blood. The origin of this receptor is a human donor in good health.

The CDR3 DNA reads TGTGCCAGCAGCTTATTCGGGACTTCCCATGGGGAGCTGTTTTTT. This sequence encodes CASSLFGTSHGELFF. This chain links TRBV7-2 with TRBJ2-2, with D perhaps matching TRBD2 (6 bases). CDR3 length: 15 residues. Between the trimmed V and J ends, which lost 2 bases and 8 bases, there was a span of 15 bases. CDR1 is SGHTA, CDR2 FQGNSA, per germline.